The clone carrying this TCR beta chain was seen a single time. Authors' processing steps: By means of reference gene primer amplification, nucleated cell counts were estimated. Libraries were prepared by immunoSEQ multiplex PCR; TCRdb keeps only in-frame clonotypes and omits some of them. The V and J calls and clone size were taken over from that table, and D and trimming were inferred from the DNA. The data show 300,000 to 400,000 clones, with less than 90% seen just once and approximately 0.99% held by the top ten. The CDR3 is made up of 20 amino acids. Per germline, CDR1 MDHEN and CDR2 SYDVKM. Trimming left V 4 bases short and J 2 bases short, with 29 bases between. The data are from a study of blood T cell repertoires in COVID-19. Study-level information: Sample material is recorded as cDNA or gDNA derived from T cells, B-cell-depleted T cells, or PBMCs.

Recovery among Cohort 3 donors was established by two negative PCRs, clearance, or symptom resolution. This chain uses TRBV28 with TRBJ1-2; D remains unclear. The sequencing sample was made of PBMCs or T cells enriched from blood (not recorded which). This receptor was taken from a woman aged 25 to 39 who had recovered from COVID-19. CDR3 sequence: CASSSMRGVDFPPINYGYTF. The CDR3 region has the DNA TGTGCCAGCAGTTCCATGCGGGGTGTGGATTTCCCTCCTATAAACTATGGCTACACCTTC.